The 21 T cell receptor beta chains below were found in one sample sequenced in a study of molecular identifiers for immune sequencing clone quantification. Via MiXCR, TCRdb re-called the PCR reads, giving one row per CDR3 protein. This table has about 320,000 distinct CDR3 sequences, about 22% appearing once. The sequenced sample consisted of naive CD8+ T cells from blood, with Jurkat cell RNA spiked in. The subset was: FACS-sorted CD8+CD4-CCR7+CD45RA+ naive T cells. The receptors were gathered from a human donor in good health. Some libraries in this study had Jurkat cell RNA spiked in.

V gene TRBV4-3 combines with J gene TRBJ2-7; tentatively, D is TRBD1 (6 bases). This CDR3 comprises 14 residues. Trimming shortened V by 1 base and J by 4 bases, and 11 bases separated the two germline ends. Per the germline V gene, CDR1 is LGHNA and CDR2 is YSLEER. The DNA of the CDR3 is TGCGCCAGCAGCCAAGGTTGGGGGCGGTACGAGCAGTACTTC. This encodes CASSQGWGRYEQYF.

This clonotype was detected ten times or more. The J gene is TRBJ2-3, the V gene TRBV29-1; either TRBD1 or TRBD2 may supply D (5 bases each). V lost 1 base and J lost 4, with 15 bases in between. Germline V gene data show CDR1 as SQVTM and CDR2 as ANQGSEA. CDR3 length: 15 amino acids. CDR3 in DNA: TGCAGCGTTGAAGGGGACGCACTGAGTCCAGATACGCAGTATTTT. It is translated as CSVEGDALSPDTQYF.

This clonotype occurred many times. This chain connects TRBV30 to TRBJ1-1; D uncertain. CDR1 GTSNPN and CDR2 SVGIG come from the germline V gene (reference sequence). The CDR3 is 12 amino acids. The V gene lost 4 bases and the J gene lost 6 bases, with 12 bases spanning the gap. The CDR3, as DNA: TGTGCCTGGACGGTGTTCGGTGCTGAAGCTTTCTTT. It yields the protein CAWTVFGAEAFF.

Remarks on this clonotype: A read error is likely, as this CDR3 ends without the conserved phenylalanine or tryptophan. CDR3 sequence (DNA): TGTGCCAGCAGCTTAGGACCCGGGACGGCGCCCTACGAGCAGTACTCC. Translation: CASSLGPGTAPYEQYS. The rearrangement joins TRBV13 to TRBJ2-7, with D perhaps assigned TRBD1 or TRBD2 (5 bases each). Trimming left V 0 bases short and J 2 bases short, with 14 bases between. The CDR3 spans 16 residues. The germline gives CDR1 PRHDT, CDR2 FYEKMQ (reference sequence).

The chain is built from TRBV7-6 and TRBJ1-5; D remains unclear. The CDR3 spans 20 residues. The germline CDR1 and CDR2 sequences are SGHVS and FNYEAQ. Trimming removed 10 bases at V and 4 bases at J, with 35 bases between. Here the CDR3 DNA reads TGTGCCATCCGAATTCCCCCGAGTGTAGTCCCCGGACCTCGGAATCAGCCCCAGCATTTT. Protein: CAIRIPPSVVPGPRNQPQHF.

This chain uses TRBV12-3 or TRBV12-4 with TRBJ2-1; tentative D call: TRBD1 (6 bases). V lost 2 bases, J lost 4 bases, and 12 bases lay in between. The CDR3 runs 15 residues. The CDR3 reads CASSLIRTAYNEQFF. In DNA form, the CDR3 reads TGTGCCAGCAGTTTAATTCGGACAGCTTACAATGAGCAGTTCTTC.

The CDR3 DNA is TGTGCCAGCAACCCCCAACAGGGATCTCGAAGCACTGAAGCTTTCTTT. This gives the protein CASNPQQGSRSTEAFF. The genes are TRBV2 and TRBJ1-1; maybe TRBD1 (6 bases). With 7 bases removed from V and 4 bases from J, the gap between germline ends came to 22 bases. There are 16 residues in the CDR3. The germline gives CDR1 SNHLY, CDR2 FYNNEI.

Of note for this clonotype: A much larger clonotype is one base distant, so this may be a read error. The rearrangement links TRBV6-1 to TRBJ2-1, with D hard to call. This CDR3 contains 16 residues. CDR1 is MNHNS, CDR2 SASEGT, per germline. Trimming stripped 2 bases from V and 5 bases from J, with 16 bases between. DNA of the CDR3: TGTGCCAGCAGTGAACTGCCTCGACCCTTGCACAATGAGCAGTTCTTC. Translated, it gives CASSELPRPLHNEQFF.

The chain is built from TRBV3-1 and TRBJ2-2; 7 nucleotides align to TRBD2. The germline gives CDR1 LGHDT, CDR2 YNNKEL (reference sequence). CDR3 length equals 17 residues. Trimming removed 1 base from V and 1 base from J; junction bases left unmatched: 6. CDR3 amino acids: CASSQVGAGMNTGELFF. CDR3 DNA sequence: TGTGCCAGCAGCCAAGTAGGAGCGGGGATGAACACCGGGGAGCTGTTTTTT.

CDR3 sequence reads: CASSQEIALNTEAFF. Written as DNA, the CDR3 is TGCGCCAGCAGCCAAGAGATCGCTTTGAACACTGAAGCTTTCTTT. This chain joins TRBV4-3 and TRBJ1-1; D unresolved. The CDR3 runs 15 residues. Trimming cost V 0 bases and J 0 bases, with 8 bases left between them. Germline CDR1 and CDR2: LGHNA and YSLEER.

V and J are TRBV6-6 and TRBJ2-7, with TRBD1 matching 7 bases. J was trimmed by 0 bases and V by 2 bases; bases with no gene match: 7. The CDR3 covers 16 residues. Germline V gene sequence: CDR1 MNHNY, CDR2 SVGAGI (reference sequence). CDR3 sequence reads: CASSYRPGGSSYEQYF. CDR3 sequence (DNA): TGTGCCAGCAGTTACCGTCCAGGGGGTAGCTCCTACGAGCAGTACTTC.

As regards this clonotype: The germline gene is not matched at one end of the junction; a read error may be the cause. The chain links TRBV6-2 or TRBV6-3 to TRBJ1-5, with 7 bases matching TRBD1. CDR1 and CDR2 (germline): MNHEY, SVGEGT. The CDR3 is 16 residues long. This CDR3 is CTSSPQGVSDNQPQHF. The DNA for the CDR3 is TGTACCAGCAGTCCTCAGGGGGTCTCTGATAATCAGCCCCAGCATTTT.

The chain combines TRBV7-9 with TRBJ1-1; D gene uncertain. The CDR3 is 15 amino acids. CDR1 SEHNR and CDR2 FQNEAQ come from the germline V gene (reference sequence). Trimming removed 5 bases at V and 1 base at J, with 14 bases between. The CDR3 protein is CASSPPTVSNTEAFF. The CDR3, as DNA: TGTGCCAGCAGCCCCCCTACGGTTTCGAACACTGAAGCTTTCTTT.

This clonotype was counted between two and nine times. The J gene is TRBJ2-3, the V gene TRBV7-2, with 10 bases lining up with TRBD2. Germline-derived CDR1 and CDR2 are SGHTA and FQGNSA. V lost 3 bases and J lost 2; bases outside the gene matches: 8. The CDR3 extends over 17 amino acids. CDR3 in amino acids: CASSFLAGALLTDTQYF. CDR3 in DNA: TGTGCCAGCAGCTTCCTAGCGGGGGCCCTTCTCACAGATACGCAGTATTTT.

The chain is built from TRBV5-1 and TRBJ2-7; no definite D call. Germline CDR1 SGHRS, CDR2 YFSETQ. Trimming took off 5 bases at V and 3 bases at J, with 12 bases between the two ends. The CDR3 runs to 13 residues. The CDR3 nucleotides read TGCGCCAGCAGTCCAGACATGGTCTACGAGCAGTACTTC. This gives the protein CASSPDMVYEQYF.

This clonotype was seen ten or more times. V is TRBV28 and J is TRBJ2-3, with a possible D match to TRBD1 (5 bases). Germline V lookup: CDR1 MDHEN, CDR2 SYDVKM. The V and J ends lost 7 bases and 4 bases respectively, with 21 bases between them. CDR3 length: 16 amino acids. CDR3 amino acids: CASNAGSIPEADTQYF. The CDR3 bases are TGTGCCAGCAACGCAGGGTCTATCCCCGAGGCAGATACGCAGTATTTT.

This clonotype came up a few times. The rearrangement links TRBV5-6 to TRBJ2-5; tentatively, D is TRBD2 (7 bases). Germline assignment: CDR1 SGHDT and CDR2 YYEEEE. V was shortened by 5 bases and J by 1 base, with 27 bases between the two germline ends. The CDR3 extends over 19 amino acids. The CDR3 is CASRMGGRKGLWPQETQYF. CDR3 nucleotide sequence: TGTGCCAGCAGAATGGGGGGGCGAAAAGGTCTTTGGCCCCAAGAGACCCAGTACTTC. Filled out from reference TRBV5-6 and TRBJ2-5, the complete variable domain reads DAGVTQSPTHLIKTRGQQVTLRCSPKSGHDTVSWYQQALGQGPQFIFQYYEEEERQRGNFPDRFSGHQFPNYSSELNVNALLLGDSALYLCASRMGGRKGLWPQETQYFGPGTRLLVL.

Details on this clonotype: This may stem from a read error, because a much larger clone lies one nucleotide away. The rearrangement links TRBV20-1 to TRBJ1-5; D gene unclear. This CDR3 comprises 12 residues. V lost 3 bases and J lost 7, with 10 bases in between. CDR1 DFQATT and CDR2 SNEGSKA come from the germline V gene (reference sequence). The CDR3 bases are TGCAGTGCTAGCAGTCTGAGACAGCCCCAGCATTTT. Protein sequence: CSASSLRQPQHF.

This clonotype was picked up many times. For the CDR3, the DNA is TGCGCCAGCAGCCAAGCCCGGGGGGTAGAGCAGTACTTC. The encoded protein is CASSQARGVEQYF. The chain links TRBV4-3 to TRBJ2-7, with 7 bases identical to TRBD2. Germline CDR1 is LGHNA and CDR2 is YSLEER. J gave up 7 bases and V 1 base, and 4 bases lay outside the gene matches. CDR3 length: 13 residues.

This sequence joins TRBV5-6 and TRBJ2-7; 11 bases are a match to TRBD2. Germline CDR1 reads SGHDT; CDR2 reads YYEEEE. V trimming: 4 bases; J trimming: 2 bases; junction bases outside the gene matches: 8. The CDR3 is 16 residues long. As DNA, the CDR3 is TGTGCCAGCAGCCTTCTACTAGCGGGAGTCCCCTACGAGCAGTACTTC. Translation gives CASSLLLAGVPYEQYF.

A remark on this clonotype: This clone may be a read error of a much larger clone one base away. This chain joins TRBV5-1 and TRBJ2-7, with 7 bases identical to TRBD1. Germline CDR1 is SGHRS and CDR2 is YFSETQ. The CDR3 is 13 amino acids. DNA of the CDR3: TGCACCAGCAGTTTCGGGACAGACTACGAGCAGTACTTC. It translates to CTSSFGTDYEQYF.